The T cell receptor beta chain under discussion was sequenced for a study of shared clonotypes between healthy human individuals. Overall study: Per-donor plates numbered three CD4 naive, three CD4 memory, two CD8 naive and one CD8 memory.

Broader study findings: Investigators collected only blood, and repertoires in tissues likely differ.

Comment on this clone: Its antigen is undetermined. Other DNA sequences in the sample encode the same CDR3.

The germline V gene has CDR1 SGHAT and CDR2 FQNNGV. V was clipped by 5 bases and J by 2 bases, with 10 bases between them. The CDR3 sequence is 14 residues long. Deep-level assay runs were performed. In the original processing: Filtering differed, since immunoSEQ gave only junction sequences and no quality scores. Some clones are missing from TCRdb's copy, which holds only in-frame ones; the method was immunoSEQ multiplex PCR. That table gives V, J and clone size, and the DNA gave D and trimming. The table lists under 850,000 clones, approximately 77% of them singletons, with under 2% in the top ten. This sequence joins TRBV11-2 and TRBJ1-3, with D maybe TRBD1 (5 bases). Material: memory CD4+ T cells sorted from blood. Sample subset: CD45RA-negative fraction. The TCR originated in a woman aged 25 to 39 in good health. DNA for the CDR3: TGTGCCAGCAGCCCACAAGGGGCTGGAAACACCATATATTTT. It encodes CASSPQGAGNTIYF.